What follows are 20 T cell receptor beta chains derived from one specimen sequenced in a study of blood T cell repertoires in COVID-19. TCRdb's copy holds only in-frame clones and misses some; the assay was immunoSEQ multiplex PCR. The sample shows 150,000 to 200,000 clones, about 74% of them seen only once. The sequencing input was peripheral blood. The receptors come from a woman of 80 years or more with acute or convalescent COVID-19.

The rearrangement joins TRBV7-8 to TRBJ1-5; D remains ambiguous. CDR1 is SGHVS, CDR2 FQNEAQ, per germline. V lost 5 bases and J 7 bases, leaving 18 bases between the germline ends. The CDR3 runs to 15 residues. Here the CDR3 DNA reads TGTGCCAGCAGCCCCCCCTCTATCCCGAGCCAGCCCCAGCATTTT. It translates to CASSPPSIPSQPQHF.

The chain joins TRBV27 to TRBJ2-2; D is unresolved. CDR1 is MNHEY and CDR2 is SMNVEV in the germline V gene (reference sequence). V was pared by 3 bases and J by 8 bases, with 10 bases between. CDR3 size: 13 residues. The CDR3 spells CASSFNTNGELFF. The CDR3 DNA follows: TGTGCCAGCAGTTTTAATACTAATGGGGAGCTGTTTTTT.

The chain carries TRBV5-1 and TRBJ2-2; 7 nucleotides match TRBD1. The CDR3 is made up of 15 amino acids. V was pared by 4 bases and J by 3 bases, with 6 bases of the junction left unmatched. Germline V gene data show CDR1 as SGHRS and CDR2 as YFSETQ. The CDR3 is CASSPDREYTGELFF. The CDR3 bases are TGCGCCAGCAGCCCCGACAGGGAGTACACCGGGGAGCTGTTTTTT. Drawing the rest from reference TRBV5-1 and TRBJ2-2, the complete variable domain is KAGVTQTPRYLIKTRGQQVTLSCSPISGHRSVSWYQQTPGQGLQFLFEYFSETQRNKGNFPGRFSGRQFSNSRSEMNVSTLELGDSALYLCASSPDREYTGELFFGEGSRLTVL.

This clone was seen more than once but under ten times. The chain employs TRBV18 and TRBJ2-1; D possibly corresponds to TRBD2 (6 bases). V gave up 0 bases and J gave up 8 bases, with 8 bases separating them. CDR3 length: 13 residues. Germline V gives CDR1 KGHSH, CDR2 LQKENI. CDR3 loop: CASSPPQRDEQFF. As DNA, the CDR3 is TGTGCCAGCTCACCACCGCAGCGGGATGAGCAGTTCTTC.

The CDR3 here is CASSLVGLGLASAGELFF. CDR3 DNA: TGTGCCAGCAGCTTAGTAGGCCTAGGACTAGCTTCCGCCGGGGAGCTGTTTTTT. V gene TRBV7-8 combines with J gene TRBJ2-2; 8 bases agree with TRBD2. The germline gives CDR1 SGHVS, CDR2 FQNEAQ. J gave up 6 bases and V 1 base, and 13 bases lay outside the gene matches. This CDR3 is built from 18 residues.

V and J are TRBV5-1 and TRBJ1-1; 9 nucleotides line up with TRBD1. Germline lookup yields CDR1 SGHRS and CDR2 YFSETQ. The J segment lost 4 bases and the V segment lost 4 bases, leaving 5 bases of the junction unmatched. The CDR3 length is 14 residues. In DNA form, the CDR3 reads TGCGCCAGCAGCCGGACAGGGGTTAGCACTGAAGCTTTCTTT. Protein product: CASSRTGVSTEAFF.

V is TRBV6-2 or TRBV6-3 and J is TRBJ1-1, with 8 bases that match TRBD1. The CDR3 length is 14 residues. Germline assignment: CDR1 MNHEY and CDR2 SVGEGT. V dropped 5 bases and J dropped 5; count of bases not matched to a gene: 7. The CDR3 region has the DNA TGTGCCAGCAGTATCGGACAGGGAAAGACTGAAGCTTTCTTT. Its translation is CASSIGQGKTEAFF.

The chain links TRBV30 to TRBJ2-1; 11 nucleotides align to TRBD2. The CDR3 extends over 18 amino acids. Germline CDR1 reads GTSNPN; CDR2 reads SVGIG (reference sequence). With 1 base clipped from V and 7 bases from J, the junction kept 15 bases outside the gene matches. In DNA form, the CDR3 reads TGTGCCTGGAGTGCACCCGTTAGCGGGAGGGCCGGGAGGAATGAGCAGTTCTTC. This encodes CAWSAPVSGRAGRNEQFF. The variable domain in full, completed from reference TRBV30 and TRBJ2-1, reads SQTIHQWPATLVQPVGSPLSLECTVEGTSNPNLYWYRQAAGRGLQLLFYSVGIGQISSEVPQNLSASRPQDRQFILSSKKLLLSDSGFYLCAWSAPVSGRAGRNEQFFGPGTRLTVL.

This chain links TRBV19 with TRBJ1-5, with a tentative D call TRBD1 (5 bases). V was clipped by 4 bases and J by 0 bases, with 16 bases between them. The CDR3 sequence is 17 residues long. The germline V gene encodes CDR1 LNHDA and CDR2 SQIVND (reference sequence). In DNA form, the CDR3 reads TGTGCCAGTAGTAAGGAACCCGGGGACTATAGCAATCAGCCCCAGCATTTT. It codes for CASSKEPGDYSNQPQHF.

V and J are TRBV6-5 and TRBJ1-3; D remains ambiguous. The CDR3 has 14 residues. The germline CDR1 and CDR2 sequences are MNHEY and SVGAGI. V was clipped by 6 bases and J by 0 bases, with 9 bases between them. DNA of the CDR3: TGTGCCAGCAGACCCGGGGTCTCTGGAAACACCATATATTTT. Residues: CASRPGVSGNTIYF.

The count of this clone is one. V is TRBV19 and J is TRBJ2-5; D gene ambiguous. This CDR3 is 14 amino acids long. CDR1 and CDR2 (germline): LNHDA, SQIVND (reference sequence). Trimming pared 5 bases from V and 4 bases from J, leaving 14 bases between. CDR3 sequence (DNA): TGTGCCAGTAGTCCCTCTCGGTCGGGAGAGACCCAGTACTTC. Residues: CASSPSRSGETQYF.

V usage is TRBV6-2 or TRBV6-3 and J usage is TRBJ1-5; D is perhaps TRBD1 (5 bases). Trimming removed 3 bases from V and 3 bases from J, with 12 bases in between. The CDR3 is 15 amino acids. Germline CDR1 and CDR2: MNHEY and SVGEGT. The DNA for the CDR3 is TGTGCCAGCAGTTATTGGTCAGGGAACAATCAGCCCCAGCATTTT. Its translation: CASSYWSGNNQPQHF.

The chain employs TRBV7-9 and TRBJ1-1, with TRBD1 matching 7 bases. This CDR3 is built from 13 residues. The junction had 9 bases not matched to a gene; V was cut back by 6 bases and J by 8 bases. Per the germline V gene, CDR1 is SEHNR and CDR2 is FQNEAQ (reference sequence). The CDR3 sequence is CASRVNRGVEAFF. The CDR3 bases are TGTGCCAGCAGGGTGAACAGGGGTGTGGAAGCTTTCTTT.

The genes are TRBV7-2 and TRBJ2-3; 10 bases align to TRBD2. Unmatched junction bases numbered 5, after V lost 4 bases and J lost 1 base. This CDR3 region has 16 residues. Germline V gives CDR1 SGHTA, CDR2 FQGNSA. DNA for the CDR3: TGTGCCAGCAGCTGGGGAGCGGGGGGGGGCACAGATACGCAGTATTTT. Its protein product is CASSWGAGGGTDTQYF.

The V and J genes are TRBV18 and TRBJ2-1, with a possible D match to TRBD2 (6 bases). The CDR3 consists of 14 residues. Trimming pared 0 bases from V and 9 bases from J, leaving 12 bases between. Germline V lookup: CDR1 KGHSH, CDR2 LQKENI. CDR3 region: CASSPPERAGEQFF. CDR3 coding DNA: TGTGCCAGCTCACCACCGGAGCGGGCAGGTGAGCAGTTCTTC.

Concerning this clone itself: An end of the junction does not agree with germline; a read error may underlie this. This chain uses TRBV9 with TRBJ2-1, with 8 nucleotides matching TRBD1. CDR1 and CDR2 from the germline V gene are SGDLS and YYNGEE. The CDR3 sequence is 18 residues long. This chain's CDR3 is CASSVVLGQVNSWGEHFF. The CDR3 bases are TGTGCCAGCAGCGTAGTATTGGGACAGGTCAATTCGTGGGGGGAGCATTTCTTC.

This chain joins TRBV7-9 and TRBJ2-1; D is perhaps TRBD1 (6 bases). The CDR3 contains 13 residues. V was shortened by 3 bases and J by 9 bases, with 12 bases between the two germline ends. The germline gives CDR1 SEHNR, CDR2 FQNEAQ (reference sequence). The CDR3 here is CASSLVGAREQFF. CDR3 DNA: TGTGCCAGCAGCTTGGTGGGGGCTCGTGAGCAGTTCTTC.

The CDR3 spells CASSQGENEKLFF. The CDR3 DNA reads as TGTGCCAGCTCACAGGGGGAGAATGAAAAACTGTTTTTT. The rearrangement joins TRBV18 to TRBJ1-4, with a weak D call TRBD1 (6 bases). Germline V CDR1 and CDR2: KGHSH, LQKENI. Trimming took 4 bases from V and 5 from J, leaving 8 bases between them. This CDR3 is built from 13 residues.

In this sample, this clone turned up a few times. V is TRBV27 and J is TRBJ1-5; TRBD1 aligns across 9 bases. The CDR3 extends over 14 amino acids. V gave up 3 bases and J gave up 7 bases; unmatched junction bases: 4. Germline V gene sequence: CDR1 MNHEY, CDR2 SMNVEV (reference sequence). The CDR3 is CASSLRDREQPQHF. The CDR3, as DNA: TGTGCCAGCAGTTTGCGGGACAGGGAACAGCCCCAGCATTTT.

This chain joins TRBV24-1 and TRBJ1-1; 9 nucleotides match TRBD1. The V gene end was trimmed by 7 bases and the J gene end by 1 base; junction bases not matched to a gene: 6. This CDR3 is 15 amino acids long. Germline CDR1 and CDR2: KGHDR and SFDVKD. Here the CDR3 DNA reads TGTGCCACCAGGGACCAGGGACAGGGGAACACTGAAGCTTTCTTT. Protein product: CATRDQGQGNTEAFF.